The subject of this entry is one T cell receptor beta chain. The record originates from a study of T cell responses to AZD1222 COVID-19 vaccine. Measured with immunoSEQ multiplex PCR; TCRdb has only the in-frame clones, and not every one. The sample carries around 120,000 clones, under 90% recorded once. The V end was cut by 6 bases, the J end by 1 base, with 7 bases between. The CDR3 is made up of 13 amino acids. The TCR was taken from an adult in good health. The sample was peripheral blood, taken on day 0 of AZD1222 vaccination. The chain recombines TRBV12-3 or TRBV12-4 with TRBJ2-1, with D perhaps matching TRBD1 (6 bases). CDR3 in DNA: TGTGCCAGCAGGCAGGGGTCCTACAATGAGCAGTTCTTC. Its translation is CASRQGSYNEQFF.